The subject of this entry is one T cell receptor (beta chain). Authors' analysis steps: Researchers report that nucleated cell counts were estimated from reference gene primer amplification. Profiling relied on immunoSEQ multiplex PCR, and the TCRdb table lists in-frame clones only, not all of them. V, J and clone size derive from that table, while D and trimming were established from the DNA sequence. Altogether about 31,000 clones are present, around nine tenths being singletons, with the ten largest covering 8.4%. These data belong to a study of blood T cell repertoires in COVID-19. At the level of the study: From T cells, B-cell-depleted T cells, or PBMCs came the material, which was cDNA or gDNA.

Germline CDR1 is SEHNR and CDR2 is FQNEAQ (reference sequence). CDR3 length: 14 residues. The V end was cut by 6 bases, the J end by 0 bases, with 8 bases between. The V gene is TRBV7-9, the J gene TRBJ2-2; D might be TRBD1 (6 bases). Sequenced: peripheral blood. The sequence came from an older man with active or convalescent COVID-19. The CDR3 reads CASSYRANTGELFF. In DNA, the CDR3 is TGTGCCAGCAGTTACAGGGCGAACACCGGGGAGCTGTTTTTT.